These 28 T cell receptor beta chains originate from one sample sequenced in a study of blood T cell repertoires in COVID-19. Generated by immunoSEQ multiplex PCR, the TCRdb table keeps only in-frame clones and is missing some. In the table there are about 160,000 clones, around 92% of which are singletons. Sequenced sample: peripheral blood. These receptors originate from a man between 25 and 39 years old with COVID-19, enrolled during active disease.

The J gene is TRBJ1-1, the V gene TRBV19, with 7 bases matching TRBD1. CDR1 and CDR2 (germline): LNHDA, SQIVND (reference sequence). This CDR3 is built from 14 residues. With 5 bases clipped from V and 2 bases from J, the junction kept 5 bases outside the gene matches. The CDR3 region has the DNA TGTGCCAGTAGTCCGGACAGGTTCAACACTGAAGCTTTCTTT. This translates into CASSPDRFNTEAFF. The full variable domain, completed using reference TRBV19 and TRBJ1-1, is DGGITQSPKYLFRKEGQNVTLSCEQNLNHDAMYWYRQDPGQGLRLIYYSQIVNDFQKGDIAEGYSVSREKKESFPLTVTSAQKNPTAFYLCASSPDRFNTEAFFGQGTRLTVV.

The J gene is TRBJ1-4, the V gene TRBV7-2; the match to TRBD1 covers 8 bases. Germline loops: CDR1 SGHTA, CDR2 FQGNSA. This CDR3 comprises 17 residues. J was trimmed by 4 bases and V by 0 bases; bases with no gene match: 7. The CDR3 here is CASSLAGRGRFNEKLFF. Here the CDR3 DNA reads TGTGCCAGCAGCTTAGCGGGCAGGGGGCGGTTTAATGAAAAACTGTTTTTT.

The rearrangement uses TRBV2 and TRBJ1-2, with unresolved D. Germline lookup yields CDR1 SNHLY and CDR2 FYNNEI. V was clipped by 0 bases and J by 0 bases, with 5 bases between them. The CDR3 is 14 amino acids. CDR3 DNA sequence: TGTGCCAGCAGTGAAGCGCCAGCTAACTATGGCTACACCTTC. It encodes CASSEAPANYGYTF.

This clone came up once. The V gene is TRBV5-1, the J gene TRBJ1-2; 12 nucleotides line up with TRBD1. Losses at the gene ends were 4 bases for V and 2 bases for J; bases not matched to a gene: 3. The CDR3 runs to 15 residues. CDR1 is SGHRS and CDR2 is YFSETQ in the germline V gene. In DNA form, the CDR3 reads TGCGCCAGCAGCCGCGGGACAGGGGGCAACTATGGCTACACCTTC. Amino acids: CASSRGTGGNYGYTF.

This chain connects TRBV28 to TRBJ2-7; no reliable D call. The CDR3 covers 14 residues. Germline lookup yields CDR1 MDHEN and CDR2 SYDVKM. Trimming left V 1 base short and J 4 bases short, with 11 bases between. The CDR3 loop is CASSLLDNKYEQYF. In DNA form, the CDR3 reads TGTGCCAGCAGTTTATTAGACAATAAATACGAGCAGTACTTC.

This chain connects TRBV6-5 to TRBJ2-2; a possible D gene is TRBD2 (5 bases). The V and J ends lost 0 bases and 4 bases respectively, with 6 bases between them. Looked up from germline, CDR1 is MNHEY and CDR2 is SVGAGI. The CDR3 has 14 amino acids. DNA for the CDR3: TGTGCCAGCAGTTACTCGGCGGGCACCGGGGAGCTGTTTTTT. It is translated as CASSYSAGTGELFF.

J is TRBJ2-1 and V is TRBV4-1; D gene ambiguous. The CDR3 spans 17 residues. Between the trimmed V and J ends, which lost 1 base and 8 bases, there was a span of 21 bases. CDR1 is MGHRA, CDR2 YSYEKL, per germline. The CDR3 here is CASSQARPSIISDEQFF. In DNA form, the CDR3 reads TGCGCCAGCAGCCAAGCGCGGCCTTCCATAATAAGCGATGAGCAGTTCTTC.

The rearrangement joins TRBV24-1 to TRBJ2-5, with TRBD2 matching over 10 bases. The V segment lost 0 bases and the J segment 3 bases; nucleotides outside the gene matches: 3. The CDR3 totals 16 residues. Germline V gives CDR1 KGHDR, CDR2 SFDVKD. CDR3 protein: CATSDLRLAGEETQYF. The CDR3 DNA reads as TGTGCCACCAGTGATTTGCGGCTAGCGGGAGAAGAGACCCAGTACTTC.

This chain links TRBV7-6 with TRBJ2-2, with 8 bases lining up with TRBD1. V lost 6 bases to trimming and J lost 4 bases; unmatched junction nucleotides: 7. Germline V gene data show CDR1 as SGHVS and CDR2 as FNYEAQ. This CDR3 has 15 residues. CDR3 DNA: TGTGCCAGCAGGGGCGGGCAGGGGGCCACCGGGGAGCTGTTTTTT. This codes for CASRGGQGATGELFF.

The V and J genes are TRBV7-2 and TRBJ1-5; D is uncertain. Trimming removed 10 bases at V and 4 bases at J, with 14 bases between. This CDR3 has 13 residues. Germline V gives CDR1 SGHTA, CDR2 FQGNSA. The CDR3 loop is CATSLQVNQPQHF. In nucleotides, the CDR3 is TGTGCCACCTCTTTGCAGGTTAATCAGCCCCAGCATTTT.

The table lists this clone with a count of one. The gene calls are TRBV9 and TRBJ2-1; 11 nucleotides match TRBD2. V was pared by 4 bases and J by 7 bases, with 10 bases of the junction left unmatched. The germline V gene has CDR1 SGDLS and CDR2 YYNGEE. This CDR3 is 16 amino acids long. The CDR3, as DNA: TGTGCCAGCAGCCCCCGAACTAGCGGGGGATGGAATGAGCAGTTCTTC. As protein: CASSPRTSGGWNEQFF.

V is TRBV19 and J is TRBJ1-5; no reliable D call. The CDR3 sequence is 14 residues long. Germline CDR1 reads LNHDA; CDR2 reads SQIVND (reference sequence). V dropped 3 bases and J dropped 7 bases, with 13 bases sitting between them. The chain's CDR3 is CASSIFGRGQPQHF. The CDR3 DNA is TGTGCCAGTAGTATTTTTGGCAGAGGGCAGCCCCAGCATTTT.

This sequence joins TRBV6-4 and TRBJ2-1; 11 bases match TRBD2. J was trimmed by 9 bases and V by 0 bases; bases with no gene match: 4. The germline V gene has CDR1 MRHNA and CDR2 SNTAGT. This CDR3 region has 15 residues. The CDR3 region has the DNA TGTGCCAGCAGTGACTCGGTGACTAGCGGGACTGAGCAGTTCTTC. Residues: CASSDSVTSGTEQFF.

The chain couples TRBV3-1 (or the pseudogene TRBV3-2) to TRBJ1-6; TRBD1 aligns across 9 bases. The CDR3 is 17 amino acids. The V gene's germline CDR1 is LGHDT and CDR2 YNNKEL (reference sequence). V lost 0 bases to trimming and J lost 8 bases; unmatched junction nucleotides: 8. The CDR3 loop reads CASSQDRLDRGYSPLHF. The CDR3 region has the DNA TGTGCCAGCAGCCAAGATCGACTGGACAGGGGTTATTCACCCCTCCACTTT.

The chain has TRBV7-8 and TRBJ2-3; TRBD2 matches 9 bases. CDR3 length: 14 amino acids. V shed 5 bases, J shed 4 bases, and the junction held 4 bases outside the gene matches. The V gene's germline CDR1 is SGHVS and CDR2 FQNEAQ. The CDR3 reads CASSPAGGPDTQYF. As DNA, the CDR3 is TGTGCCAGCAGCCCCGCGGGGGGGCCAGATACGCAGTATTTT.

The rearrangement links TRBV5-1 to TRBJ1-6, with 9 bases identical to TRBD1. Germline V gene data show CDR1 as SGHRS and CDR2 as YFSETQ. The CDR3 has 15 amino acids. The V gene end was trimmed by 4 bases and the J gene end by 4 bases; junction bases not matched to a gene: 3. The CDR3 reads CASSGGTGYNSPLHF. The CDR3 DNA is TGCGCCAGCAGCGGCGGGACAGGGTATAATTCACCCCTCCACTTT.

The rearrangement links TRBV11-2 to TRBJ1-4, with D perhaps matching TRBD1 (6 bases). V gave up 5 bases and J gave up 6 bases, with 16 bases separating them. Germline loops: CDR1 SGHAT, CDR2 FQNNGV. This CDR3 is built from 15 residues. The CDR3 sequence: CASSLTGNFDEKLFF. The CDR3, as DNA: TGTGCCAGCAGCCTTACAGGGAATTTCGATGAAAAACTGTTTTTT.

V and J are TRBV5-4 and TRBJ2-2; possibly TRBD2 for D (6 bases). The CDR3 is made up of 16 amino acids. V lost 3 bases and J lost 0, with 12 bases in between. Germline CDR1 SGHNT, CDR2 YYREEE (reference sequence). CDR3 DNA sequence: TGTGCCAGCAGCTCTCTAGCGTTCGCGAACACCGGGGAGCTGTTTTTT. Amino acids: CASSSLAFANTGELFF.

The chain carries TRBV7-9 and TRBJ1-3; D gene unclear. This CDR3 is built from 15 residues. Germline lookup yields CDR1 SEHNR and CDR2 FQNEAQ (reference sequence). Trimming took 5 bases from V and 0 from J, leaving 11 bases between them. CDR3 DNA: TGTGCCAGCAGCAACACCCGGGACTCTGGAAACACCATATATTTT. Protein: CASSNTRDSGNTIYF.

This clone was counted only a few times. The gene calls are TRBV5-4 and TRBJ1-2, with D possibly TRBD1 on 6 matching bases. Germline CDR1 SGHNT, CDR2 YYREEE (reference sequence). Trimming removed 3 bases from V and 10 bases from J, with 19 bases in between. This CDR3 spans 14 amino acids. The CDR3 sequence is CASSWGGQPGDYTF. The CDR3 DNA is TGTGCCAGCAGCTGGGGGGGCCAGCCCGGTGACTACACCTTC.

This chain connects TRBV7-2 to TRBJ1-6, with D tentatively TRBD1 (6 bases). The CDR3 sequence is 15 residues long. The V end lost 1 base, the J end lost 8 bases, and 12 bases lay between the germline ends. Germline CDR1 is SGHTA and CDR2 is FQGNSA. In DNA, the CDR3 is TGTGCCAGCAGCTTAGGTTACCAGGGGTATTCACCCCTCCACTTT. Translating it yields CASSLGYQGYSPLHF.

The V and J genes are TRBV5-1 and TRBJ1-4; 8 bases match TRBD1. V was clipped by 4 bases and J by 7 bases; unmatched bases: 12. Germline-derived CDR1 and CDR2 are SGHRS and YFSETQ. The CDR3 is 16 residues long. CDR3 coding DNA: TGCGCCAGCAGCCCTGGACAGGGCCCCGCCTTTGAAAAACTGTTTTTT. It is translated as CASSPGQGPAFEKLFF.

V gene TRBV29-1 combines with J gene TRBJ2-1; unclear D gene. The CDR3 covers 13 residues. Germline assignment: CDR1 SQVTM and CDR2 ANQGSEA. Trimming pared 3 bases from V and 5 bases from J, leaving 11 bases between. The CDR3 nucleotides are TGCAGCGTTGATCGATCAGGCGACAATGAGCAGTTCTTC. It encodes CSVDRSGDNEQFF.

The J gene is TRBJ2-7, the V gene TRBV19; D gene uncertain. V dropped 6 bases and J dropped 2 bases, with 17 bases sitting between them. CDR3 length: 15 residues. Germline CDR1 is LNHDA and CDR2 is SQIVND (reference sequence). The CDR3 loop is CASSLTATQTYEQYF. DNA for the CDR3: TGTGCCAGTAGCCTTACAGCCACCCAAACCTACGAGCAGTACTTC.

In its sample, this clone was seen a few times. The chain links TRBV18 to TRBJ2-7; 12 bases fit TRBD1. Germline CDR1 and CDR2: KGHSH and LQKENI. Germline trimming cut 3 bases from V and 0 bases from J; bases unmatched to any gene: 3. The length of the CDR3 is 16 residues. Written as DNA, the CDR3 is TGTGCCAGCTCACCGGGGACAGGGGGCGACTCCTACGAGCAGTACTTC. Its translation is CASSPGTGGDSYEQYF.

The V call is TRBV7-9, the J call TRBJ1-6; D not resolved. The CDR3 consists of 14 residues. The V and J ends lost 5 bases and 6 bases respectively, with 11 bases between them. Per the germline V gene, CDR1 is SEHNR and CDR2 is FQNEAQ (reference sequence). The CDR3 protein is CASSPGRVNSPLHF. Written as DNA, the CDR3 is TGTGCCAGCAGCCCGGGGAGGGTTAATTCACCCCTCCACTTT.

The rearrangement uses TRBV25-1 and TRBJ1-3; D remains unclear. The V gene's germline CDR1 is MGHDK and CDR2 SYGVNS. Deletions cut 5 bases from V and 0 bases from J, with 8 bases between. The CDR3 extends over 14 amino acids. CDR3 sequence: CASSLAISGNTIYF. The CDR3 DNA is TGTGCCAGCAGTTTAGCAATCTCTGGAAACACCATATATTTT. The complete variable domain, with remaining parts taken from reference TRBV25-1 and TRBJ1-3, reads EADIYQTPRYLVIGTGKKITLECSQTMGHDKMYWYQQDPGMELHLIHYSYGVNSTEKGDLSSESTVSRIRTEHFPLTLESARPSHTSQYLCASSLAISGNTIYFGEGSWLTVV.

The chain joins TRBV7-8 to TRBJ1-3; 9 bases map to TRBD1. This CDR3 is built from 16 residues. V lost 5 bases to trimming and J lost 0 bases; unmatched junction nucleotides: 5. CDR1 is SGHVS, CDR2 FQNEAQ, per germline. The CDR3 region is CASSPLTGGSGNTIYF. CDR3 in DNA: TGTGCCAGCAGCCCTTTGACAGGGGGCTCTGGAAACACCATATATTTT.